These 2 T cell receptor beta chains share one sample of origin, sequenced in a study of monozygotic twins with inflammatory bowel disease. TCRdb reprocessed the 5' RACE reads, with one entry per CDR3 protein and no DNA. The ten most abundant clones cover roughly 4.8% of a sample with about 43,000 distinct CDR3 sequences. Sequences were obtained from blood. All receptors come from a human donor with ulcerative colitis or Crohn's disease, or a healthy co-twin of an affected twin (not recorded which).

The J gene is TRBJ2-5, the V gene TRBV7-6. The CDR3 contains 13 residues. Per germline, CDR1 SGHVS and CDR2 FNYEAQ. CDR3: CASSFSGEETQYF.

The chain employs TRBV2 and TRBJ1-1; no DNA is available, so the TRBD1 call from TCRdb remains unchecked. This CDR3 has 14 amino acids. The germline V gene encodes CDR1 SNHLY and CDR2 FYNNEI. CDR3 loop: CASSTPRGNTEAFF.